These T cell receptor beta chains were read from a single sample in a study of T cell changes during pregnancy in multiple sclerosis. Repertoires were generated with immunoSEQ multiplex PCR, while TCRdb's copy carries only in-frame clones and drops some. The repertoire has about 46,000 clones, 90% to 95% of them found once; the top ten carry 3.5% to 5%. The specimen was CD8+ T cells from peripheral blood mononuclear cells, collected in the first trimester of pregnancy. These receptors were taken from a female donor with multiple sclerosis, enrolled in a pregnancy study. CDR3s include the opening cysteine and the closing phenylalanine or tryptophan. D genes are given only for firm matches. Rows may omit the clone size; those that give it use once, few, many or a size class.

CDR3nt: TGTGCCAGCATGGGGGGGGGAAACATTCAGTACTTC
CDR3aa: CASMGGGNIQYF
v_gene: TRBV9
len: 12
d_gene: TRBD2
abundance: -
j_gene: TRBJ2-4

CDR3nt: TGTGCCAGCAGTTATGGGGACAGCTCCTACAATGAGCAGTTCTTC
CDR3aa: CASSYGDSSYNEQFF
v_gene: TRBV6-6
len: 15
d_gene: TRBD1
abundance: -
j_gene: TRBJ2-1

CDR3nt: TGTGCCAGCAGCCTTACGGGACTGGCCCTAGGGCAGTTCTTC
CDR3aa: CASSLTGLALGQFF
v_gene: TRBV11-2
len: 14
d_gene: -
abundance: -
j_gene: TRBJ2-1

CDR3nt: TGTGCCATCAGTGAGTCAGGGACAGCTAATCAGCCCCAGCATTTT
CDR3aa: CAISESGTANQPQHF
v_gene: TRBV10-3
len: 15
d_gene: TRBD1
abundance: -
j_gene: TRBJ1-5

CDR3nt: TGTGCCAGCAGCGTAGGGACTCCCTATAACTACGAGCAGTACTTC
CDR3aa: CASSVGTPYNYEQYF
v_gene: TRBV7-2
len: 15
d_gene: -
abundance: -
j_gene: TRBJ2-7

CDR3nt: TGTGCCAGCAGTCCGTTGGACAGCAATTCACCCCTCCACTTT
CDR3aa: CASSPLDSNSPLHF
v_gene: TRBV27
len: 14
d_gene: -
abundance: -
j_gene: TRBJ1-6

CDR3nt: TGTGCCAGCAGCTTAGCGGGCGACCTCACAGATACGCAGTATTTT
CDR3aa: CASSLAGDLTDTQYF
v_gene: TRBV7-9
len: 15
d_gene: -
abundance: -
j_gene: TRBJ2-3

CDR3nt: TGCGCCAGCAGCTTGGTTGCCGTGGGGGGCACTGAAGCTTTCTTT
CDR3aa: CASSLVAVGGTEAFF
v_gene: TRBV5-1
len: 15
d_gene: -
abundance: -
j_gene: TRBJ1-1

CDR3nt: TGCGCCAGCAGCATGACAGGGGGCGCGGCAGATACGCAGTATTTT
CDR3aa: CASSMTGGAADTQYF
v_gene: TRBV5-1
len: 15
d_gene: TRBD1
abundance: -
j_gene: TRBJ2-3

CDR3nt: TGTGCCAGCAGTTTGACTAGCGGGGGAGGGTGGAATGAGCAGTTCTTC
CDR3aa: CASSLTSGGGWNEQFF
v_gene: TRBV27
len: 16
d_gene: TRBD2
abundance: -
j_gene: TRBJ2-1

CDR3nt: TGTGCCAGCAGCTTTGCGGGCCGGTCCTACGAGCAGTACTTC
CDR3aa: CASSFAGRSYEQYF
v_gene: TRBV5-5
len: 14
d_gene: -
abundance: once
j_gene: TRBJ2-7

CDR3nt: TGTGCCAGCAGCTTGCCTCCGGGACTAGCTCAATCCGAGCAGTACTTC
CDR3aa: CASSLPPGLAQSEQYF
v_gene: TRBV27
len: 16
d_gene: TRBD2
abundance: -
j_gene: TRBJ2-7

CDR3nt: TGTGCCAGCAGGGTACAGGGCCATGAGCAGTTCTTC
CDR3aa: CASRVQGHEQFF
v_gene: TRBV27
len: 12
d_gene: -
abundance: -
j_gene: TRBJ2-1

CDR3nt: TGTGCCAGCAGCGTGGATGGGACACTCGAGCAGTACTTC
CDR3aa: CASSVDGTLEQYF
v_gene: TRBV9
len: 13
d_gene: -
abundance: -
j_gene: TRBJ2-7

CDR3nt: TGTGCCAGCAGGGAGCGGGGGGAGGATGAGCAGTTCTTC
CDR3aa: CASRERGEDEQFF
v_gene: TRBV7-9
len: 13
d_gene: TRBD2
abundance: once
j_gene: TRBJ2-1

CDR3nt: TGTGCCAGCAGTTACGGCTACGGCAGGGCCACTGAAGCTTTCTTT
CDR3aa: CASSYGYGRATEAFF
v_gene: TRBV6-6
len: 15
d_gene: -
abundance: -
j_gene: TRBJ1-1

CDR3nt: TGTGCCAGCAGCGACCCGGACAGACCCGCCATCTATGGCTACACCTTC
CDR3aa: CASSDPDRPAIYGYTF
v_gene: TRBV9
len: 16
d_gene: -
abundance: -
j_gene: TRBJ1-2

CDR3nt: TGTGCCAGCAGCCATTCCTTGGGACTCCAAGAGACCCAGTACTTC
CDR3aa: CASSHSLGLQETQYF
v_gene: TRBV7-6
len: 15
d_gene: -
abundance: -
j_gene: TRBJ2-5

CDR3nt: TGTGCCAGCAGCCTGGGGGGGGACAGGGTCTATGGCTACACCTTC
CDR3aa: CASSLGGDRVYGYTF
v_gene: TRBV27
len: 15
d_gene: TRBD1
abundance: -
j_gene: TRBJ1-2

CDR3nt: TGTGCCAGCAGCCAAGATCTAAATGAGCAGTTCTTC
CDR3aa: CASSQDLNEQFF
v_gene: TRBV4-2
len: 12
d_gene: -
abundance: -
j_gene: TRBJ2-1

CDR3nt: TGCGCCAGCAGCGCAACTAGCGGGGGGGCCGATACGCAGTATTTT
CDR3aa: CASSATSGGADTQYF
v_gene: TRBV4-3
len: 15
d_gene: TRBD2
abundance: -
j_gene: TRBJ2-3

CDR3nt: TGTGCCAGCAGCCTGACTAGCGGGGGTGAGACCCAGTACTTC
CDR3aa: CASSLTSGGETQYF
v_gene: TRBV4-2
len: 14
d_gene: TRBD2
abundance: -
j_gene: TRBJ2-5

CDR3nt: TGTGCCAGCAGCCACCTGCCTGGACAAGGCGAGACCCAGTACTTC
CDR3aa: CASSHLPGQGETQYF
v_gene: TRBV4-2
len: 15
d_gene: -
abundance: -
j_gene: TRBJ2-5

CDR3nt: TGTGCCAGCAGCTCGGGACTAGCGGGGGAAAGCACCGGGGAGCTGTTTTTT
CDR3aa: CASSSGLAGESTGELFF
v_gene: TRBV5-4
len: 17
d_gene: TRBD2
abundance: -
j_gene: TRBJ2-2

CDR3nt: TGTGCCAGCAGCTTAGCCGAGGACAGGGGGCGAGGGGAGACCCAGTACTTC
CDR3aa: CASSLAEDRGRGETQYF
v_gene: TRBV11-2
len: 17
d_gene: TRBD1
abundance: -
j_gene: TRBJ2-5

CDR3nt: TGCGCCAGCAGCCAATTGGGGTTGCAACTAGCGGAAACCTACGAGCAGTACTTC
CDR3aa: CASSQLGLQLAETYEQYF
v_gene: TRBV4-1
len: 18
d_gene: TRBD2
abundance: once
j_gene: TRBJ2-7

CDR3nt: TGTGCCAGCAGTCCCCTGAGGGGGCTAGCGGGACTGAACACCGGGGAGCTGTTTTTT
CDR3aa: CASSPLRGLAGLNTGELFF
v_gene: TRBV27
len: 19
d_gene: TRBD2
abundance: -
j_gene: TRBJ2-2

CDR3nt: TGTGCCAGCAGCCCTCGGCGGGCCGGGGAGCTGTTTTTT
CDR3aa: CASSPRRAGELFF
v_gene: TRBV5-5
len: 13
d_gene: -
abundance: -
j_gene: TRBJ2-2

CDR3nt: TGCGCCAGCAGCTTGGCCGGGGGGAGGGCTGGAAACACCATATATTTT
CDR3aa: CASSLAGGRAGNTIYF
v_gene: TRBV5-1
len: 16
d_gene: -
abundance: -
j_gene: TRBJ1-3

CDR3nt: TGTGCCAGCCGCAGCGAGTCAGACAGACCCTACGAGCAGTACTTC
CDR3aa: CASRSESDRPYEQYF
v_gene: TRBV5-5
len: 15
d_gene: -
abundance: -
j_gene: TRBJ2-7

CDR3nt: TGTGCCAGCAGTCCAGCAACAGGATCCGCCGGGGAGCTGTTTTTT
CDR3aa: CASSPATGSAGELFF
v_gene: TRBV27
len: 15
d_gene: -
abundance: -
j_gene: TRBJ2-2

CDR3nt: TGCGCCAGCAGCTTGGCTACCGGGGGACCGGGGGAGCTGTTTTTT
CDR3aa: CASSLATGGPGELFF
v_gene: TRBV5-1
len: 15
d_gene: -
abundance: once
j_gene: TRBJ2-2

CDR3nt: TGCGCCAGCAGTGAGTCCCAAAGTGGACTAGCGTATGAGCAGTTCTTC
CDR3aa: CASSESQSGLAYEQFF
v_gene: TRBV10-1
len: 16
d_gene: TRBD2
abundance: -
j_gene: TRBJ2-1

CDR3nt: TGTGCCAGCAGCGTAGGGACAGTTAATCAGCCCCAGCATTTT
CDR3aa: CASSVGTVNQPQHF
v_gene: TRBV9
len: 14
d_gene: -
abundance: -
j_gene: TRBJ1-5

CDR3nt: TGTGCCAGCAACTCAGCCTTAGGAGCCTCGGAAAATAGCAATCAGCCCCAGCATTTT
CDR3aa: CASNSALGASENSNQPQHF
v_gene: TRBV7-7
len: 19
d_gene: -
abundance: -
j_gene: TRBJ1-5

CDR3nt: TGTGCCAGCAGCTTTGTCGATGAGCAGTTCTTC
CDR3aa: CASSFVDEQFF
v_gene: TRBV11-2
len: 11
d_gene: -
abundance: -
j_gene: TRBJ2-1

CDR3nt: TGCGCCAGCAGTGTTGGAGGCAGCGAGCAGTACTTC
CDR3aa: CASSVGGSEQYF
v_gene: TRBV10-2
len: 12
d_gene: -
abundance: -
j_gene: TRBJ2-7

CDR3nt: TGTGCCAGCAGCTTAGTTGGCAGGGGGCCTGTATCAACTAATGAAAAACTGTTTTTT
CDR3aa: CASSLVGRGPVSTNEKLFF
v_gene: TRBV7-9
len: 19
d_gene: TRBD1
abundance: -
j_gene: TRBJ1-4

CDR3nt: TGTGCCAGCAGTATTAGCGGAGGCCCTTACTACGAGCAGTACTTC
CDR3aa: CASSISGGPYYEQYF
v_gene: TRBV27
len: 15
d_gene: -
abundance: -
j_gene: TRBJ2-7

CDR3nt: TGTGCCAGCAGCTTGCTGAACAGGGGAATCTATGGCTACACCTTC
CDR3aa: CASSLLNRGIYGYTF
v_gene: TRBV5-5
len: 15
d_gene: TRBD1
abundance: -
j_gene: TRBJ1-2

CDR3nt: TGTGCCAGCAGGGATGGACAGGGAAAAACCTACGAGCAGTACTTC
CDR3aa: CASRDGQGKTYEQYF
v_gene: TRBV6-1
len: 15
d_gene: TRBD1
abundance: -
j_gene: TRBJ2-7

CDR3nt: TGTGCCAGCAGTTCTGGGACAGGACTCTTCTACGAGCAGTACTTC
CDR3aa: CASSSGTGLFYEQYF
v_gene: TRBV7-9
len: 15
d_gene: TRBD1
abundance: -
j_gene: TRBJ2-7

CDR3nt: TGTGCCAGCAGCCCGGGGACAGGGCCCACCGGGGAGCTGTTTTTT
CDR3aa: CASSPGTGPTGELFF
v_gene: TRBV13
len: 15
d_gene: TRBD1
abundance: -
j_gene: TRBJ2-2

CDR3nt: TGCAGCGTTTCACCAGGGGTGGGCTACATGGATGAGCAGTTCTTC
CDR3aa: CSVSPGVGYMDEQFF
v_gene: TRBV29-1
len: 15
d_gene: -
abundance: -
j_gene: TRBJ2-1

CDR3nt: TGTGCCAGCAGCTTAGACGCCCGGGGACAGGGTTTTTACGAGCAGTACTTC
CDR3aa: CASSLDARGQGFYEQYF
v_gene: TRBV7-6
len: 17
d_gene: TRBD1
abundance: -
j_gene: TRBJ2-7

CDR3nt: TGTGCCAGCAGCTTGGAGTCGGCGGATAATGAAAAACTGTTTTTT
CDR3aa: CASSLESADNEKLFF
v_gene: TRBV5-5
len: 15
d_gene: -
abundance: -
j_gene: TRBJ1-4

CDR3nt: TGTGCCAGCAGTTACTCGATTGCGGCCACAGATACGCAGTATTTT
CDR3aa: CASSYSIAATDTQYF
v_gene: TRBV6-5
len: 15
d_gene: -
abundance: once
j_gene: TRBJ2-3

CDR3nt: TGTGCCAGCAGCTTAGATAGCGGGGCGCGATGGGAAAAACTGTTTTTT
CDR3aa: CASSLDSGARWEKLFF
v_gene: TRBV7-8
len: 16
d_gene: -
abundance: -
j_gene: TRBJ1-4

CDR3nt: TGTGCCAGCTCGTCACAGGGGAATGGCTACACCTTC
CDR3aa: CASSSQGNGYTF
v_gene: TRBV18
len: 12
d_gene: TRBD1
abundance: -
j_gene: TRBJ1-2

CDR3nt: TGTGCCAGTAGGGCCCCCCCGGGAACTGAGGCTTTCTTT
CDR3aa: CASRAPPGTEAFF
v_gene: TRBV19
len: 13
d_gene: -
abundance: -
j_gene: TRBJ1-1

CDR3nt: TGTGCCAGCTCACCGAGGGTAGCGGGGGAGGCCTACAATGAGCAGTTCTTC
CDR3aa: CASSPRVAGEAYNEQFF
v_gene: TRBV18
len: 17
d_gene: TRBD2
abundance: -
j_gene: TRBJ2-1

CDR3nt: TGTGCCAGCTCACCAACCCAGGGACACCACGAGCAGTACTTC
CDR3aa: CASSPTQGHHEQYF
v_gene: TRBV18
len: 14
d_gene: -
abundance: -
j_gene: TRBJ2-7

CDR3nt: TGTGCCAGCAGTTTAGAGGCTGGCTACACCTTC
CDR3aa: CASSLEAGYTF
v_gene: TRBV6-6
len: 11
d_gene: -
abundance: -
j_gene: TRBJ1-2

CDR3nt: TGTGCCAGCAGTTTAGTGGGACTAGCGGGAGGTGCGGAGACCCAGTACTTC
CDR3aa: CASSLVGLAGGAETQYF
v_gene: TRBV27
len: 17
d_gene: TRBD2
abundance: once
j_gene: TRBJ2-5

CDR3nt: TGTGCCAGCAGCCCCCTGGAGGGCGAGACCCAGTACTTC
CDR3aa: CASSPLEGETQYF
v_gene: TRBV5-4
len: 13
d_gene: -
abundance: -
j_gene: TRBJ2-5

CDR3nt: TGTGCCAGCAGTTACTCGAAAAGGGGCGAGCAGTACTTC
CDR3aa: CASSYSKRGEQYF
v_gene: TRBV6-5
len: 13
d_gene: -
abundance: -
j_gene: TRBJ2-7

CDR3nt: TGTGCCAGCAGCTCCCCAACAGGGCTACTCGGCACTGAAGCTTTCTTT
CDR3aa: CASSSPTGLLGTEAFF
v_gene: TRBV7-9
len: 16
d_gene: -
abundance: -
j_gene: TRBJ1-1

CDR3nt: TGTGCCAGCAGCCTGACTAGCGGGATTTCCTACGAGCAGTACTTC
CDR3aa: CASSLTSGISYEQYF
v_gene: TRBV13
len: 15
d_gene: TRBD2
abundance: -
j_gene: TRBJ2-7

CDR3nt: TGTGCCAGTTGGGGACAGGGAACCTCTGGAAACACCATATATTTT
CDR3aa: CASWGQGTSGNTIYF
v_gene: TRBV19
len: 15
d_gene: TRBD1
abundance: -
j_gene: TRBJ1-3

CDR3nt: TGTGCCAGCAGCACGACAGTCGGCTACACCTTC
CDR3aa: CASSTTVGYTF
v_gene: TRBV25-1
len: 11
d_gene: -
abundance: -
j_gene: TRBJ1-2